This TCR beta chain came from a study of regulatory T cells in long-lasting Graves disease. Study context: The term persistent Graves' disease signified upward of 5 years on antithyroid drugs with positive TSH receptor antibodies.

This clonotype came up once. Its specificity is not known. The germline V gene encodes CDR1 MDHEN and CDR2 SYDVKM. CDR3 length: 15 amino acids. Unmatched junction bases numbered 6, after V lost 2 bases and J lost 5 bases. Study results and caveats: Among persistent patients, a larger number of public clonotypes were shared (over 2,500) than among newly diagnosed patients (approximately 970). Those with persistent Graves' had less TCR diversity than newly diagnosed patients.

Time point indicated: persistent/refractory GD, antithyroid drugs over 5 years with positive TRAb. PBMC RNA was the source of the TCR library. As collected, the peripheral blood samples measured approximately 10 milliliters each and went into EDTA tubes. The authors built TCR beta libraries using iRepertoire HTBI primers and Arm-PCR of CDR3 regions. TCRdb independently ran MiXCR on the multiplex PCR reads; one entry per CDR3 protein. The table shows 350,000 to 450,000 distinct CDR3 sequences, with 20% to 25% occurring only once. V is TRBV28 and J is TRBJ2-5, with 9 bases aligning to TRBD1. The clonotype originates from a woman between 35 and 50 years old with Graves disease. Specimen: peripheral blood mononuclear cells (PBMCs), collected when the disease was refractory, from a patient treated with antithyroid drugs. CDR3 sequence: CASSLGGQGIETQYF. CDR3 in DNA: TGTGCCAGCAGTTTAGGCGGACAGGGGATCGAGACCCAGTACTTC.